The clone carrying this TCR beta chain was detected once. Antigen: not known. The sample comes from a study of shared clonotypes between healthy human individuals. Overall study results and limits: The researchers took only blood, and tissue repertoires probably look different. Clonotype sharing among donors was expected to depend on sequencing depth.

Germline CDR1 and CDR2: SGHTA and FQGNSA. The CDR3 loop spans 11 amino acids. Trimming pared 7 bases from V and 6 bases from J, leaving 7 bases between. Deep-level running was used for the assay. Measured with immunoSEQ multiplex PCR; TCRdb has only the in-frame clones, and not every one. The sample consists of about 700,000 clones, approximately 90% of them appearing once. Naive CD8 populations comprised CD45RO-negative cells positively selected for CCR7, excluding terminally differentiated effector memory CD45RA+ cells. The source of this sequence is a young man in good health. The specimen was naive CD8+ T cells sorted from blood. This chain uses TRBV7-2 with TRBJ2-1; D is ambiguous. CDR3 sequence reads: CASNFFNEQFF. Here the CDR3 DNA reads TGTGCCAGCAATTTTTTCAATGAGCAGTTCTTC. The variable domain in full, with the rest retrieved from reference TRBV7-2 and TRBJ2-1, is GAGVSQSPSNKVTEKGKDVELRCDPISGHTALYWYRQSLGQGLEFLIYFQGNSAPDKSGLPSDRFSAERTGGSVSTLTIQRTQQEDSAVYLCASNFFNEQFFGPGTRLTVL.